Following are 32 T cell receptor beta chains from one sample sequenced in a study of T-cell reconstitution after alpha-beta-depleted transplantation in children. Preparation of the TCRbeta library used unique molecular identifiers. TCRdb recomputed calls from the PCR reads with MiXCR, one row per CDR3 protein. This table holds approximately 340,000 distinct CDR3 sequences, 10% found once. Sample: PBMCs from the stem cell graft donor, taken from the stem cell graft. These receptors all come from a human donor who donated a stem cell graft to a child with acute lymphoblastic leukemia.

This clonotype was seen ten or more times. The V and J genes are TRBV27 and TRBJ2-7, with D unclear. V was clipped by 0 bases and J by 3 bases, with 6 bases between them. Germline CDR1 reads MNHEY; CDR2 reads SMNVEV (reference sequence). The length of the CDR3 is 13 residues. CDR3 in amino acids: CASSLSRDYEQYF. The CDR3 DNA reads TGTGCCAGCAGTTTATCAAGGGACTACGAGCAGTACTTC.

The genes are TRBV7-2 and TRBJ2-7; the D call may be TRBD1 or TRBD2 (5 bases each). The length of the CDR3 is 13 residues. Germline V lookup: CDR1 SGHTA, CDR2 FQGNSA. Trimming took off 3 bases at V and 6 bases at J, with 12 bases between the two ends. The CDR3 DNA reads TGTGCCAGCAGCTTGGGACCTTCGGGCGAGCAGTACTTC. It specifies CASSLGPSGEQYF.

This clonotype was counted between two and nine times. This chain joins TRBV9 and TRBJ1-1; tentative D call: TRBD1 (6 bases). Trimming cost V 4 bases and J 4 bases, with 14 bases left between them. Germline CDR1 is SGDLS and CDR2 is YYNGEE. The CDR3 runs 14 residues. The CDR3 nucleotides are TGTGCCAGCAGCTCAATAGGGGGAGGCACTGAAGCTTTCTTT. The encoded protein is CASSSIGGGTEAFF.

This chain's CDR3 is CSDQPVGTSLETQYF. CDR3 sequence (DNA): TGCAGTGATCAGCCCGTTGGGACTAGCTTGGAGACCCAGTACTTC. The chain recombines TRBV20-1 with TRBJ2-5, with 9 bases matching TRBD2. Trimming at V came to 7 bases and at J to 5 bases, leaving 14 bases not matched to a gene. Germline loops: CDR1 DFQATT, CDR2 SNEGSKA (reference sequence). The CDR3 covers 15 residues.

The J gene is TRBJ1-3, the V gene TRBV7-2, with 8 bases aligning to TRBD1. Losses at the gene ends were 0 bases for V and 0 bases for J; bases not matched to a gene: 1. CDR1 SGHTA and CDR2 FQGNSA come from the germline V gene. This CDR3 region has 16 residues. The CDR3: CASSLAGQVSGNTIYF. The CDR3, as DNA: TGTGCCAGCAGCTTAGCGGGACAGGTCTCTGGAAACACCATATATTTT. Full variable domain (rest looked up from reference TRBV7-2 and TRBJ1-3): GAGVSQSPSNKVTEKGKDVELRCDPISGHTALYWYRQSLGQGLEFLIYFQGNSAPDKSGLPSDRFSAERTGGSVSTLTIQRTQQEDSAVYLCASSLAGQVSGNTIYFGEGSWLTVV.

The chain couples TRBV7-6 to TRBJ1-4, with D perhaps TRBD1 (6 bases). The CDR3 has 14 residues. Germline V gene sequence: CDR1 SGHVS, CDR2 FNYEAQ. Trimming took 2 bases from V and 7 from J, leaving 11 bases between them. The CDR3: CASSLRGGGEKLFF. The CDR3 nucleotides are TGTGCCAGCAGCTTACGAGGAGGGGGTGAAAAACTGTTTTTT.

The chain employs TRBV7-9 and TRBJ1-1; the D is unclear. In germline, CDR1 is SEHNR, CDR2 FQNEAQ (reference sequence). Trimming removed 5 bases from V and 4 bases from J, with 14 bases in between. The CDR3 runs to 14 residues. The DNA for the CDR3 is TGTGCCAGCAGCCGGTGGGAGGGCGGCACTGAAGCTTTCTTT. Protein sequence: CASSRWEGGTEAFF.

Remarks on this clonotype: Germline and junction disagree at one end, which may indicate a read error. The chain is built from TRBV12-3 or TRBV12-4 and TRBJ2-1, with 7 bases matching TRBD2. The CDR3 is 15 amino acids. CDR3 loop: CASSLTHSQGGSPRF. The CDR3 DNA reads TGTGCCAGCAGCCTCACCCACTCCCAAGGCGGGAGTCCTCGCTTC.

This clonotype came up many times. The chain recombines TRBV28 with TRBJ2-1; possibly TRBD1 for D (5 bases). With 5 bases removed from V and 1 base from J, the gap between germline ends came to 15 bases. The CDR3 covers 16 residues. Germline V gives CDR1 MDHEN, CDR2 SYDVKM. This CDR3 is CASSDTGYLSYNEQFF. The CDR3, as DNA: TGTGCCAGCAGTGATACAGGTTATTTATCCTACAATGAGCAGTTCTTC.

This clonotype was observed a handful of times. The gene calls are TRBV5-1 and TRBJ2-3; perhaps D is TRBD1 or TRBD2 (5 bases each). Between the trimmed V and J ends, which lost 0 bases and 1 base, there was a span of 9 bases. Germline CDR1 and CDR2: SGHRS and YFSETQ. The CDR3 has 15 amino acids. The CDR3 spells CASSLDGTRTDTQYF. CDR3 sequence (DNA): TGCGCCAGCAGCTTGGACGGGACCCGCACAGATACGCAGTATTTT.

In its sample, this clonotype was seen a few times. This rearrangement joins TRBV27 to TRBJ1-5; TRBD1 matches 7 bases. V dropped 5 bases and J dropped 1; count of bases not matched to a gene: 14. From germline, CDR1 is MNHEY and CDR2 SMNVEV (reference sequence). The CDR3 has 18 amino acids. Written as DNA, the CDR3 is TGTGCCAGCAGTCCCTACGTTAGACAGGGCCCAAGCAATCAGCCCCAGCATTTT. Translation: CASSPYVRQGPSNQPQHF.

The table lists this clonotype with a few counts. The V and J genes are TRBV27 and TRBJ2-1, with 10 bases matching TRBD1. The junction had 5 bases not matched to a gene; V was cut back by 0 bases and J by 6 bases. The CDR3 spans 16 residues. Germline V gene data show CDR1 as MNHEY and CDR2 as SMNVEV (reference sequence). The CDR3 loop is CASSLSAGTGANEQFF. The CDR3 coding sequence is TGTGCCAGCAGTTTATCGGCCGGGACAGGGGCCAATGAGCAGTTCTTC.

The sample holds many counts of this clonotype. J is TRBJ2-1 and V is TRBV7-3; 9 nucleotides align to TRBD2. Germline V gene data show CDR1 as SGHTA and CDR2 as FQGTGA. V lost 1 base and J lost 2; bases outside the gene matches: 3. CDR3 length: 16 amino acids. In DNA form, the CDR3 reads TGTGCCAGCAGCTTAAGAGGCGGGGGGGCCTACAATGAGCAGTTCTTC. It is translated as CASSLRGGGAYNEQFF. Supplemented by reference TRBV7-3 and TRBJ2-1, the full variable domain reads GAGVSQTPSNKVTEKGKYVELRCDPISGHTALYWYRQSLGQGPEFLIYFQGTGAADDSGLPNDRFFAVRPEGSVSTLKIQRTERGDSAVYLCASSLRGGGAYNEQFFGPGTRLTVL.

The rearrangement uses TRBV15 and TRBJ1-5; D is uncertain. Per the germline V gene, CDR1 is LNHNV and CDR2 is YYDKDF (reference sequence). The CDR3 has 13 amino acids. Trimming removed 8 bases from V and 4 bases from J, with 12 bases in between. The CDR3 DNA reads TGTGCCACCTCGGAGGGCGTGAATCAGCCCCAGCATTTT. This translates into CATSEGVNQPQHF.

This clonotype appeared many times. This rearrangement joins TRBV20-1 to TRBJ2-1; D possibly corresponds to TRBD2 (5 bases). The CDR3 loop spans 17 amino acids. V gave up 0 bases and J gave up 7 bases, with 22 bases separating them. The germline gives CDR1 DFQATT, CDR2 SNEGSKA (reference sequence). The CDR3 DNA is TGCAGTGCTAGAGATCTCTTCGGCGGACTCTTGGGGAATGAGCAGTTCTTC. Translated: CSARDLFGGLLGNEQFF.

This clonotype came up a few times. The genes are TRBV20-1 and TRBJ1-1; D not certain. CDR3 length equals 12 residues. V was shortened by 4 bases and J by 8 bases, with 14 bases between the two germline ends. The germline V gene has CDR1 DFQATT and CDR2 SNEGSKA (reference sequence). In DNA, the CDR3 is TGCAGTGCTACGAACCTTTTCGGCGAAGCTTTCTTT. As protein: CSATNLFGEAFF.

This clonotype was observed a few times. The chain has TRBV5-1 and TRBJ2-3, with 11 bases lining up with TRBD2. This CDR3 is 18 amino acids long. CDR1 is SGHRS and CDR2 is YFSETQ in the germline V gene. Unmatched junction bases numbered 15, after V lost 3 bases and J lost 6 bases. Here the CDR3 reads CASSSGLAGPLGSDTQYF. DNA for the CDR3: TGCGCCAGCAGCTCTGGACTAGCGGGCCCCCTGGGTTCGGATACGCAGTATTTT.

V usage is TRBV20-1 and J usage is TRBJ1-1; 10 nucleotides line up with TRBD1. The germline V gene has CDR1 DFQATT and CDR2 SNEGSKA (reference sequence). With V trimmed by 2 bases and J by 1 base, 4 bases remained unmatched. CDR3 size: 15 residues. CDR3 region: CSARRGQGTNTEAFF. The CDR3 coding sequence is TGCAGTGCTAGAAGGGGACAGGGGACGAACACTGAAGCTTTCTTT.

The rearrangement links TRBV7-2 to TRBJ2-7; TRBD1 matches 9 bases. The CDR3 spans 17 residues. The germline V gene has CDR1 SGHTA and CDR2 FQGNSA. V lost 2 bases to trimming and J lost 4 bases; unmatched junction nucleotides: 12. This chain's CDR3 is CASSLPYGTGTEYEQYF. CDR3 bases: TGTGCCAGCAGCTTACCTTACGGGACAGGGACAGAATACGAGCAGTACTTC.

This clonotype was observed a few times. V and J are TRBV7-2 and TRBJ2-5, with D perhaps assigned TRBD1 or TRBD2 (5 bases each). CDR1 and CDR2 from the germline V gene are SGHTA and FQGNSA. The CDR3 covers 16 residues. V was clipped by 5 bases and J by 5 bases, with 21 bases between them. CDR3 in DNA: TGTGCCAGCAGCCCCGGGGACCAACCCCTGCGGGAGACCCAGTACTTC. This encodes CASSPGDQPLRETQYF.

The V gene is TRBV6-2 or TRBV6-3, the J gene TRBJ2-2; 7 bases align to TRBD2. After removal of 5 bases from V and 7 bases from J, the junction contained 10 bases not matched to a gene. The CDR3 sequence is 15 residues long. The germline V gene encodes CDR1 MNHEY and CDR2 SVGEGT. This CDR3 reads CASSLRTGRNGELFF. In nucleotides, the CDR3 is TGTGCCAGCAGTCTTCGTACCGGGAGGAACGGGGAGCTGTTTTTT.

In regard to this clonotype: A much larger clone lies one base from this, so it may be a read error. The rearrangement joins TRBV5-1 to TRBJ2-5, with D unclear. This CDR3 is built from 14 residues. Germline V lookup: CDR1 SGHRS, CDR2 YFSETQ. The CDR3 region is CASSFFSAQETHYF. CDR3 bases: TGCGCCAGCAGCTTTTTCTCAGCTCAAGAGACCCATTACTTC.

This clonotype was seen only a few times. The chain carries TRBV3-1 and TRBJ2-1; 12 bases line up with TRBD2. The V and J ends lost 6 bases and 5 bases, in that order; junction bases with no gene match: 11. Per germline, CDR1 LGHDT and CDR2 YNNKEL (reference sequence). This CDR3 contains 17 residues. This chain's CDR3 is CASRTTQASGRDNEQFF. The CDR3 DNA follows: TGTGCCAGCAGGACAACGCAAGCTAGCGGGAGGGACAATGAGCAGTTCTTC.

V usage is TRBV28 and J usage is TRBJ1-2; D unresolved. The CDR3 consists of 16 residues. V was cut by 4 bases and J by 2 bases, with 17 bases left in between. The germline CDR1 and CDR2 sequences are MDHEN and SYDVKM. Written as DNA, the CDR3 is TGTGCCAGCAGTTCCCCGGGATTTCCCACGAACTATGGCTACACCTTC. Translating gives CASSSPGFPTNYGYTF.

Here the CDR3 reads CASSPETGRPNYGYTF. The CDR3 coding sequence is TGTGCCAGCAGTCCCGAGACAGGGCGGCCTAACTATGGCTACACCTTC. V and J are TRBV28 and TRBJ1-2, with 7 bases that match TRBD1. Trimming cost V 5 bases and J 0 bases; bases outside gene matches: 9. CDR3 length: 16 amino acids. Per germline, CDR1 MDHEN and CDR2 SYDVKM.

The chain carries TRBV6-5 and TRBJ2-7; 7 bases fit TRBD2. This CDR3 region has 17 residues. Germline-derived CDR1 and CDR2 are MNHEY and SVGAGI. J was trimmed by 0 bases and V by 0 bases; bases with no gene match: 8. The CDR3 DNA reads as TGTGCCAGCAGTTACTCGTTGACTAGCCCAACCTCCTACGAGCAGTACTTC. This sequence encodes CASSYSLTSPTSYEQYF.

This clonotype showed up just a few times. For the CDR3, the DNA is TGTGCCAGCAGCGCCCCCCCGGGATCTGAAGCTTTCTTT. Its protein product is CASSAPPGSEAFF. The rearrangement joins TRBV7-3 to TRBJ1-1; no firm D call. The CDR3 runs 13 residues. CDR1 and CDR2 (germline): SGHTA, FQGTGA. V was pared by 5 bases and J by 6 bases, with 13 bases between.

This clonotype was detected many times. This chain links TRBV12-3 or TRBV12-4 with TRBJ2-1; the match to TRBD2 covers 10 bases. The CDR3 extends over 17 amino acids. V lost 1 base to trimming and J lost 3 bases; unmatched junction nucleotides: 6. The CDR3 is CASSLGSAGGFYNEQFF. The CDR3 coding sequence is TGTGCCAGCAGTTTAGGTTCAGCGGGAGGGTTCTACAATGAGCAGTTCTTC.

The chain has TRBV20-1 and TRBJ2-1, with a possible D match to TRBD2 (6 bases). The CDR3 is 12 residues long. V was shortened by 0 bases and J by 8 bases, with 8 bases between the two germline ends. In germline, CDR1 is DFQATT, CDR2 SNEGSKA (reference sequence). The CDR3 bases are TGCAGTGCTAGAGAGGGAGGTGATGAGCAGTTCTTC. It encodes CSAREGGDEQFF.

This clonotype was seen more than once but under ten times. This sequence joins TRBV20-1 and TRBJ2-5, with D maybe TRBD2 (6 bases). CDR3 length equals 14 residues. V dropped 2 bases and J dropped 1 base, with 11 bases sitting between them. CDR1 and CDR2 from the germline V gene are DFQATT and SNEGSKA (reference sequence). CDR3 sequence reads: CSARTGLLQETQYF. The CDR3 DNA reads TGCAGTGCTAGAACGGGACTCCTCCAAGAGACCCAGTACTTC.

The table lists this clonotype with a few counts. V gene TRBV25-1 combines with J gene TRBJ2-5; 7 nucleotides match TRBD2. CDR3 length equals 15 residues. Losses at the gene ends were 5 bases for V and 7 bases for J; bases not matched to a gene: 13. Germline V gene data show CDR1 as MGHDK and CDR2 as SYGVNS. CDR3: CASSKGAPSGGTQYF. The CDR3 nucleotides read TGTGCCAGCAGTAAAGGGGCCCCTAGCGGAGGGACCCAGTACTTC.

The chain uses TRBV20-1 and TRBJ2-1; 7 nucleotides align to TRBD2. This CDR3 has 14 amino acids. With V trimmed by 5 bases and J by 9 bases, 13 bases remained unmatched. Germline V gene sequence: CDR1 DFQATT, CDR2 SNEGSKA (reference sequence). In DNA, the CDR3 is TGCAGTGCTCCGACTGGGCGGGAGACGAGTGAGCAGTTCTTC. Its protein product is CSAPTGRETSEQFF.